This TCR beta chain was captured in a study of OX40 agonist ivuxolimab in advanced cancers. Clones were sequenced by immunoSEQ multiplex PCR, and TCRdb holds only the in-frame ones, with some missing. The data show around 53,000 clones, 85% seen once. This CDR3 is built from 13 residues. The V and J ends lost 10 bases and 2 bases respectively, with 12 bases between them. Germline-derived CDR1 and CDR2 are LNHDA and SQIVND (reference sequence). Sample: CD4+ or CD8+ T cells sorted from blood, taken in a trial of the OX40 agonist ivuxolimab. This rearrangement joins TRBV19 to TRBJ1-3; maybe TRBD1 (5 bases). This TCR was sampled from an adult with an advanced solid tumor such as melanoma, head and neck, liver or kidney cancer. The CDR3 bases are TGTGCCACCGCGTCGGGGGCTGGAAACACCATATATTTT. Translation: CATASGAGNTIYF. Combining the CDR3 with reference TRBV19 and TRBJ1-3 gives the whole variable domain DGGITQSPKYLFRKEGQNVTLSCEQNLNHDAMYWYRQDPGQGLRLIYYSQIVNDFQKGDIAEGYSVSREKKESFPLTVTSAQKNPTAFYLCATASGAGNTIYFGEGSWLTVV.